This passage covers 9 T cell receptor beta chains from one sample sequenced in a study of CD8+ T cells in alopecia areata. RNA extraction was followed by reverse transcription into cDNA, which acted as the sequencing template. Clones were read by immunoSEQ multiplex PCR, and TCRdb kept only the in-frame ones, dropping some. This table holds 5,900 or so clones, 60% found once. Obtained from alopecia areata patients were lesional scalp punch biopsies along with peripheral blood. The sample taken for sequencing was skin. The source is a human donor with alopecia areata.

This clone was detected only a few times. V and J are TRBV7-9 and TRBJ1-1; D remains ambiguous. The CDR3 loop spans 15 amino acids. Trimming removed 5 bases at V and 2 bases at J, with 15 bases between. The germline CDR1 and CDR2 sequences are SEHNR and FQNEAQ (reference sequence). The CDR3 sequence is CASSARRPPNTEAFF. The CDR3 nucleotides are TGTGCCAGCAGCGCGCGGCGGCCCCCAAACACTGAAGCTTTCTTT.

The chain employs TRBV10-3 and TRBJ2-2, with 10 bases lining up with TRBD2. The trim removed 8 bases at V and 2 bases at J, leaving 8 bases unmatched. This CDR3 has 16 amino acids. CDR1 and CDR2 from the germline V gene are ENHRY and SYGVKD. The CDR3 here is CAIGASGSTNTGELFF. The CDR3 bases are TGTGCCATCGGGGCTAGCGGGAGTACTAACACCGGGGAGCTGTTTTTT.

This rearrangement joins TRBV9 to TRBJ1-4, with a tentative D call TRBD1 (6 bases). The CDR3 has 13 residues. The V end lost 4 bases, the J end lost 8 bases, and 12 bases lay between the germline ends. Germline V gene data show CDR1 as SGDLS and CDR2 as YYNGEE. CDR3 amino acids: CASSPGGREKLFF. The CDR3 DNA reads as TGTGCCAGCAGCCCGGGGGGGCGGGAAAAACTGTTTTTT. The whole variable domain, filled in from reference TRBV9 and TRBJ1-4, reads DSGVTQTPKHLITATGQRVTLRCSPRSGDLSVYWYQQSLDQGLQFLIQYYNGEERAKGNILERFSAQQFPDLHSELNLSSLELGDSALYFCASSPGGREKLFFGSGTQLSVL.

This clone was counted once. The chain employs TRBV5-6 and TRBJ1-1, with D unresolved. CDR3 length: 9 amino acids. Germline CDR1 reads SGHDT; CDR2 reads YYEEEE. Trimming took 0 bases from V and 11 from J, leaving 2 bases between them. Here the CDR3 DNA reads TGTGCCAGCAGCTTGGGGGCTTTCTTT. This codes for CASSLGAFF.

This clone was detected only once. This chain connects TRBV11-3 to TRBJ1-2; D call uncertain. The CDR3 is made up of 17 amino acids. Trimming cost V 5 bases and J 4 bases, with 23 bases left between them. CDR1 SGHNT and CDR2 YENEEA come from the germline V gene. The chain's CDR3 is CASSSRLNLGKTYGYTF. For the CDR3, the DNA is TGTGCCAGCAGCAGTCGTCTCAATCTCGGAAAGACCTATGGCTACACCTTC. Full variable domain (outside the CDR3, taken from reference TRBV11-3 and TRBJ1-2): EAGVVQSPRYKIIEKKQPVAFWCNPISGHNTLYWYLQNLGQGPELLIRYENEEAVDDSQLPKDRFSAERLKGVDSTLKIQPAELGDSAVYLCASSSRLNLGKTYGYTFGSGTRLTVV.

This clone was seen once. The V call is TRBV7-6, the J call TRBJ2-5; D remains ambiguous. CDR3 size: 14 residues. The ends were cut back, 6 bases at V and 1 base at J, with 12 bases in the middle. Per germline, CDR1 SGHVS and CDR2 FNYEAQ. CDR3 sequence reads: CASRKTGLQETQYF. CDR3 DNA: TGTGCCAGCAGAAAAACGGGCCTCCAAGAGACCCAGTACTTC.

The chain employs TRBV4-2 and TRBJ1-4, with a tentative D call TRBD1 (5 bases). The germline CDR1 and CDR2 sequences are LGHNA and YNFKEQ. V was shortened by 5 bases and J by 7 bases, with 11 bases between the two germline ends. There are 13 residues in the CDR3. The CDR3 coding sequence is TGTGCCAGCAGCTTGGGACTGACTGAAAAACTGTTTTTT. Translation: CASSLGLTEKLFF.

The V and J genes are TRBV28 and TRBJ2-2; 10 bases map to TRBD2. Germline V CDR1 and CDR2: MDHEN, SYDVKM. The CDR3 consists of 15 residues. Trimming cost V 1 base and J 6 bases; bases outside gene matches: 2. DNA for the CDR3: TGTGCCAGCAGTTTATCTGGACTAGCGGCCGGGGAGCTGTTTTTT. Its protein product is CASSLSGLAAGELFF.

The V call is TRBV5-4, the J call TRBJ2-3, with 14 bases fitting TRBD2. The CDR3 sequence is 20 residues long. Trimming removed 4 bases from V and 4 bases from J; junction bases left unmatched: 17. Germline CDR1 SGHNT, CDR2 YYREEE (reference sequence). The CDR3 sequence: CASSAPSGTSGRGGPDTQYF. CDR3 sequence (DNA): TGTGCCAGCAGCGCGCCCTCCGGGACTAGCGGGAGAGGGGGGCCAGATACGCAGTATTTT.